These T cell receptor beta chains were read from a single sample in a study of cytomegalovirus exposure and HLA in healthy donors. The table came from immunoSEQ multiplex PCR; TCRdb's copy has only in-frame clones and leaves some out. Found here are about 120,000 clones, over 70% of them singletons; the top ten hold just under 3%. Specimen: PBMCs. Source of these receptors: a woman in her forties in good health and CMV-seropositive. Each CDR3 is given with its conserved first and last residue. A D gene is named only where the DNA matches it firmly. Expanded clones are given a class, and other clones once, few, many or no size at all.

TRBJ1-3 TRBV7-8 - - TGTGCCAGCAGCTCCCCCGCGGCAGGGACTGGAAACACCATATATTTT CASSSPAAGTGNTIYF
TRBJ2-2 TRBV30 - - TGTGCCTGGAGTGACAGGGTAAACACCGGGGAGCTGTTTTTT CAWSDRVNTGELFF
TRBJ2-7 TRBV5-1 - - TGCGCCAGCAGCTTGGGGGGGGAAGAGCAGTACTTC CASSLGGEEQYF
TRBJ2-1 TRBV28 TRBD2 - TGTGCCAGCAGTTTATCGGCTAGCGGGAGGCATGAGCAGTTCTTC CASSLSASGRHEQFF
TRBJ2-5 TRBV5-8 - once TGTGCCAGCAGCCCATGGGTCCGGACACCCGAAGGGGAGACCCAGTACTTC CASSPWVRTPEGETQYF
TRBJ1-2 TRBV6-6 - - TGTGCCAGCAGTTACTCGGACAACAACTATGGCTACACCTTC CASSYSDNNYGYTF
TRBJ2-7 TRBV29-1 - - TGCAGCGCTGCCTTAACAGGGTTGCGGGAGCAGTACTTC CSAALTGLREQYF
TRBJ2-1 TRBV6-1 TRBD2 - TGTGCCAGCAGTGGGACTAGCGGGAGTAGGTCCTACAATGAGCAGTTCTTC CASSGTSGSRSYNEQFF
TRBJ2-1 TRBV7-8 - - TGTGCCAGCAGCATCGGGGGTTTCTTATTCAATGAGCAGTTCTTC CASSIGGFLFNEQFF
TRBJ1-1 TRBV6-4 - - TGTGCCAGCAGCCCGCAGGGCACGTCCACTGAAGCTTTCTTT CASSPQGTSTEAFF
TRBJ2-7 TRBV29-1 - once TGCAGCATAGGGGCCTCCTACGAGCAGTACTTC CSIGASYEQYF
TRBJ2-1 TRBV2 - - TGTGCCAGCACATGGGGGGACTCCTACAATGAGCAGTTCTTC CASTWGDSYNEQFF
TRBJ2-7 TRBV6-4 TRBD1 - TGTGCCAGCAGTGACCCTACAGGGGAAACTTCACGCGAGCAGTACTTC CASSDPTGETSREQYF
TRBJ1-1 TRBV5-1 - - TGCGCCAGCAGCGAAAATACAGGGTACACTGAAGCTTTCTTT CASSENTGYTEAFF
TRBJ2-3 TRBV10-3 TRBD1 - TGTGCCATCAGACCTTCGGACAGGGGAGATACGCAGTATTTT CAIRPSDRGDTQYF
TRBJ1-2 TRBV4-1 - - TGCGCCAGCAGCCAAGAGGACTCGGGGTATGGCTACACCTTC CASSQEDSGYGYTF
TRBJ1-4 TRBV5-6 TRBD1 - TGTGCCAGCAGCGGTCGGACAGGGGATGAAAAACTGTTTTTT CASSGRTGDEKLFF
TRBJ1-1 TRBV5-6 - few TGTGCCAGCAATTTTGGCCGGGGCACTGAAGCTTTCTTT CASNFGRGTEAFF
TRBJ1-2 TRBV5-1 TRBD1 - TGCGCCAGCAGCTTGGCGGGGACAGGGCAAGGCGGCTACACCTTC CASSLAGTGQGGYTF
TRBJ1-1 TRBV6-1 - few TGTGCCAGCAGTGTCCGAGTCACTGAAGCTTTCTTT CASSVRVTEAFF
TRBJ1-2 TRBV5-5 - - TGTGCCAGCAGCTTGAGAGACTATGGCTACACCTTC CASSLRDYGYTF
TRBJ2-7 TRBV6-5 - - TGTGCCGGCAGTCTGGGAGGCTACGAGCAGTACTTC CAGSLGGYEQYF
TRBJ1-5 TRBV28 TRBD1 - TGTGCCAGCAGGTTCTCGGACAGGGGAAATCAGCCCCAGCATTTT CASRFSDRGNQPQHF
TRBJ1-5 TRBV6-6 - - TGTGCCAGCCGGGACACCCACACACAGCCCCAGCATTTT CASRDTHTQPQHF
TRBJ2-3 TRBV6-5 TRBD1 - TGTGCCAGCAGCGACAGGGGTCTATCCACAGATACGCAGTATTTT CASSDRGLSTDTQYF
TRBJ2-2 TRBV14 TRBD1 - TGTGCCAGCAGCCAAGATCCCGGACAGGGGAACACCGGGGAGCTGTTTTTT CASSQDPGQGNTGELFF
TRBJ1-1 TRBV19 TRBD1 once TGTGCCAGTAGTGGGGGAGCACAGGGGATGAACACTGAAGCTTTCTTT CASSGGAQGMNTEAFF
TRBJ2-7 TRBV7-9 - few TGTGCCAGCAGCACGCGGACTGAGAACTACGAGCAGTACTTC CASSTRTENYEQYF
TRBJ2-3 TRBV7-3 TRBD1 once TGTGCCAGCAGCACCCGACAGGGGGCCACAGATACGCAGTATTTT CASSTRQGATDTQYF
TRBJ1-2 TRBV30 - once TGTGCCTGGAGTAAACAGGAGGGAGGCTATGGCTACACCTTC CAWSKQEGGYGYTF
TRBJ1-2 TRBV5-4 TRBD1 - TGTGCCAGCAGTGCAGGGGGCTTTGGCTACACCTTC CASSAGGFGYTF
TRBJ1-1 TRBV27 TRBD1 few TGTGCCAGTAGGGGGACAGCAGACGTGAACACTGAAGCTTTCTTT CASRGTADVNTEAFF
TRBJ1-2 TRBV27 - - TGTGCCAGCAGTTTATCGCCCGACTGGGGCCTTAACTATGGCTACACCTTC CASSLSPDWGLNYGYTF
TRBJ1-1 TRBV30 - - TGTGCCTGGAATCTGGGAGGGAACACTGAAGCTTTCTTT CAWNLGGNTEAFF
TRBJ1-2 TRBV9 TRBD1 - TGTGCCAGCAGCGTAGACACAGGGGTCGGCTACACCTTC CASSVDTGVGYTF
TRBJ1-1 TRBV30 - - TGTGCCTGGAGTGTACTGGGGGACATCCCTTGGAACACTGAAGCTTTCTTT CAWSVLGDIPWNTEAFF
TRBJ2-7 TRBV29-1 TRBD1 - TGCAGCGTTGGACAGGGGGGGGCCTACGAGCAGTACTTC CSVGQGGAYEQYF
TRBJ1-6 TRBV14 TRBD1 once TGTGCCAGCAGCCGGGACAGGGCTAATTCACCCCTCCACTTT CASSRDRANSPLHF
TRBJ2-1 TRBV27 TRBD2 - TGTGCCAGCAAAATCGTGGCGGGAGGGGGCTCCTACAATGAGCAGTTCTTC CASKIVAGGGSYNEQFF
TRBJ1-1 TRBV5-1 TRBD1 - TGCGCCAGCAGCTCCGGACAGGGGCTGAACACTGAAGCTTTCTTT CASSSGQGLNTEAFF
TRBJ1-2 TRBV19 TRBD1 once TGTGCCAGTAGTCCCGACAGGGTAGTCGAATATGGCTACACCTTC CASSPDRVVEYGYTF
TRBJ2-1 TRBV9 - - TGTGCCAGCAGCGTAGCCCCCCTGGCGGGTGAGCAGTTCTTC CASSVAPLAGEQFF